Below, one T cell receptor beta chain is given with its context. The source of the sample is a study of OX40 agonist ivuxolimab in advanced cancers. Clones were read by immunoSEQ multiplex PCR, and TCRdb kept only the in-frame ones, dropping some. The table has about 20,000 clones, roughly 78% seen once. Germline-derived CDR1 and CDR2 are SEHNR and FQNEAQ (reference sequence). V was pared by 5 bases and J by 0 bases, with 15 bases between. There are 16 residues in the CDR3. This TCR derives from an adult with an advanced solid tumor such as melanoma, head and neck, liver or kidney cancer. This sequence joins TRBV7-9 and TRBJ2-3, with D possibly matching TRBD1 (6 bases). The sequencing here drew on CD4+ or CD8+ T cells sorted from blood, taken in a trial of the OX40 agonist ivuxolimab. The CDR3 reads CASSPEQGSSTDTQYF. In DNA, the CDR3 is TGTGCCAGCAGCCCAGAACAGGGATCAAGCACAGATACGCAGTATTTT.